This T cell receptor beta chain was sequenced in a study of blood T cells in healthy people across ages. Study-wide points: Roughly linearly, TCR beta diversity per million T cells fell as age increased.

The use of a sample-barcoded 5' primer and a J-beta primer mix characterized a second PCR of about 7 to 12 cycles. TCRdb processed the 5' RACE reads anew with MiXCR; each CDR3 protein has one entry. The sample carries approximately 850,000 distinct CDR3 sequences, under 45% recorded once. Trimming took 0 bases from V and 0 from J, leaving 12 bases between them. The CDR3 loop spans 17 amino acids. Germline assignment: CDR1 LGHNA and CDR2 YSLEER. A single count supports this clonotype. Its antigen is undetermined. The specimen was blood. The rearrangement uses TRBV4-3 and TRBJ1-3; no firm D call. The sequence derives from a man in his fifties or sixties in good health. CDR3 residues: CASSQDLLSDSGNTIYF. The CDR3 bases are TGCGCCAGCAGCCAAGATCTATTGAGCGACTCTGGAAACACCATATATTTT.